This TCR beta chain was found in a study of blood T cell repertoires in COVID-19. Looking at the study overall: Material from acute and convalescent COVID-19 was sourced from the United States, Italy and Spain.

Authors' processing steps: Reference gene primer amplification yielded estimated nucleated cell counts. Using immunoSEQ multiplex PCR, the repertoire was profiled, and TCRdb retains in-frame clones only, with some absent. V and J calls and clone size are given by that table; D and trimming were obtained from the DNA. The table includes under 150,000 clones, approximately 88% detected once. CDR3 length: 16 amino acids. Trimming left V 2 bases short and J 7 bases short, with 15 bases between. Germline assignment: CDR1 SGHTA and CDR2 FQGNSA. The chain is built from TRBV7-2 and TRBJ1-6, with TRBD1 as a possible D gene (6 bases). Sequenced input: peripheral blood. This TCR was recovered from a human donor in a cohort sampled during active COVID-19. The CDR3 DNA sequence: TGTGCCAGCAGCTTACTGGGGGCCTCTTTAAATTCACCCCTCCACTTT. This encodes CASSLLGASLNSPLHF. The whole variable domain, remainder taken from reference TRBV7-2 and TRBJ1-6, is GAGVSQSPSNKVTEKGKDVELRCDPISGHTALYWYRQSLGQGLEFLIYFQGNSAPDKSGLPSDRFSAERTGGSVSTLTIQRTQQEDSAVYLCASSLLGASLNSPLHFGNGTRLTVT.